Shown below are 9 T cell receptor beta chains from a single sample sequenced in a study of shared clonotypes between healthy human individuals. Some clones are missing from TCRdb's copy, which holds only in-frame ones; the method was immunoSEQ multiplex PCR. The sample includes about 1.5 million clones, under 99% of them seen just once. Material for sequencing was naive CD4+ T cells sorted from blood. Subset described: CD45RA+ positively selected. The receptors were gathered from a man aged 25 to 40 in good health.

Points on this clone: Other DNA sequences in this specimen translate into the identical CDR3. The rearrangement links TRBV18 to TRBJ2-6; D ambiguous. Germline CDR1 and CDR2: KGHSH and LQKENI. V was shortened by 3 bases and J by 4 bases, with 7 bases between the two germline ends. CDR3 length: 14 amino acids. This chain's CDR3 is CASSPSSGANVLTF. CDR3 bases: TGTGCCAGCTCACCCTCTTCCGGGGCCAACGTCCTGACTTTC.

This chain links TRBV6-5 with TRBJ2-3, with 13 bases lining up with TRBD2. The V gene end was trimmed by 6 bases and the J gene end by 6 bases; junction bases not matched to a gene: 6. Germline assignment: CDR1 MNHEY and CDR2 SVGAGI. CDR3 length: 15 residues. The CDR3 DNA reads as TGTGCCAGCAGCTCGGGACTAGCGGGATTGGATACGCAGTATTTT. It translates to CASSSGLAGLDTQYF.

V usage is TRBV28 and J usage is TRBJ2-7; no definite D call. CDR1 is MDHEN and CDR2 is SYDVKM in the germline V gene. This CDR3 has 14 residues. V was trimmed by 8 bases and J by 2 bases, leaving 16 bases between them. The DNA of the CDR3 is TGTGCCAGCCTACCGGGTGGTAGCACCTACGAGCAGTACTTC. It codes for CASLPGGSTYEQYF. Combining the CDR3 with reference TRBV28 and TRBJ2-7 gives the whole variable domain DVKVTQSSRYLVKRTGEKVFLECVQDMDHENMFWYRQDPGLGLRLIYFSYDVKMKEKGDIPEGYSVSREKKERFSLILESASTNQTSMYLCASLPGGSTYEQYFGPGTRLTVT.

The chain joins TRBV29-1 to TRBJ1-2; 7 nucleotides align to TRBD1. The CDR3 totals 14 residues. Germline-derived CDR1 and CDR2 are SQVTM and ANQGSEA. V was clipped by 7 bases and J by 4 bases; unmatched bases: 12. The CDR3 sequence is CSAGGQPLSYGYTF. CDR3 nucleotide sequence: TGCAGCGCCGGGGGACAGCCTCTGAGCTATGGCTACACCTTC.

The gene calls are TRBV30 and TRBJ2-5; no clear D. The CDR3 consists of 16 residues. The V end lost 5 bases, the J end lost 1 base, and 20 bases lay between the germline ends. Germline V gene lookup returns CDR1 GTSNPN and CDR2 SVGIG (reference sequence). The CDR3 loop is CAWLPGGPRFQETQYF. In DNA form, the CDR3 reads TGTGCCTGGCTCCCTGGCGGCCCTCGTTTCCAAGAGACCCAGTACTTC.

The chain combines TRBV5-1 with TRBJ1-2; the match to TRBD1 covers 8 bases. V shed 0 bases and J 4 bases; nucleotides not matched to a gene: 14. In germline, CDR1 is SGHRS, CDR2 YFSETQ. This CDR3 comprises 18 residues. Written as DNA, the CDR3 is TGCGCCAGCAGCTTGGCAGGGGGCGCCGGTGGATACACCTATGGCTACACCTTC. It specifies CASSLAGGAGGYTYGYTF. Full variable domain (outside the CDR3, taken from reference TRBV5-1 and TRBJ1-2): KAGVTQTPRYLIKTRGQQVTLSCSPISGHRSVSWYQQTPGQGLQFLFEYFSETQRNKGNFPGRFSGRQFSNSRSEMNVSTLELGDSALYLCASSLAGGAGGYTYGYTFGSGTRLTVV.

The CDR3 DNA is TGTGCCAGCAGTTTCTATGGGGGCAGGGCCTCCTACGAGCAGTACTTC. Its translation is CASSFYGGRASYEQYF. V and J are TRBV28 and TRBJ2-7; tentative D call: TRBD1 (6 bases). V lost 3 bases and J lost 0, with 15 bases in between. The CDR3 has 16 amino acids. The germline V gene encodes CDR1 MDHEN and CDR2 SYDVKM. The full variable domain, rest sourced from reference TRBV28 and TRBJ2-7, is DVKVTQSSRYLVKRTGEKVFLECVQDMDHENMFWYRQDPGLGLRLIYFSYDVKMKEKGDIPEGYSVSREKKERFSLILESASTNQTSMYLCASSFYGGRASYEQYFGPGTRLTVT.

In regard to this clone: The same CDR3 also results from other DNA sequences found in this sample. The chain is built from TRBV5-4 and TRBJ2-3; no clear D. This CDR3 is 12 amino acids long. V lost 4 bases, J lost 2 bases, and 5 bases lay in between. Germline V gene sequence: CDR1 SGHNT, CDR2 YYREEE (reference sequence). In DNA form, the CDR3 reads TGTGCCAGCAGCCTCGTCACAGATACGCAGTATTTT. It is translated as CASSLVTDTQYF.

This chain connects TRBV7-2 to TRBJ2-3; D remains unclear. Germline V CDR1 and CDR2: SGHTA, FQGNSA. This CDR3 is 15 amino acids long. V was clipped by 6 bases and J by 6 bases, with 19 bases between them. The CDR3 here is CASSIGGKPGDTQYF. Written as DNA, the CDR3 is TGTGCCAGCAGTATAGGTGGGAAGCCCGGGGATACGCAGTATTTT.